These 19 T cell receptor beta chains share one sample of origin, sequenced in a study of T cells in Graves' hyperthyroidism and ophthalmopathy. RNA transcripts gave rise to amplified TCR beta CDR3 regions. In the first-round RT-PCR of the TCR CDR3, the HTBI primer set was used. TCRdb re-called the multiplex PCR reads through MiXCR, storing one row per CDR3 protein. The sample lists around 350,000 distinct CDR3 sequences; approximately 19% were seen once. The sequenced sample was blood. Receptors were obtained from a woman aged 18 to 35 with Graves' hyperthyroidism.

There are many counts of this clonotype. CDR3 DNA: TGTGCCAGCAGCTTGATGTCGGCCGGTGAGGAGACCCAGTACTTC. Its translation: CASSLMSAGEETQYF. The V and J genes are TRBV5-6 and TRBJ2-5; D gene unclear. V was cut by 1 base and J by 5 bases, with 15 bases left in between. Looked up from germline, CDR1 is SGHDT and CDR2 is YYEEEE. CDR3 size: 15 residues.

This clonotype has a handful of counts. The chain carries TRBV4-1 and TRBJ2-4, with 9 bases aligning to TRBD2. This CDR3 contains 18 residues. Losses at the gene ends were 4 bases for V and 0 bases for J; bases not matched to a gene: 10. Looked up from germline, CDR1 is MGHRA and CDR2 is YSYEKL. The CDR3 nucleotides are TGCGCCAGCAGCCCCGCGCGGGGGGGGGCGCCAGCCAAAAACATTCAGTACTTC. The encoded protein is CASSPARGGAPAKNIQYF.

Note on this clonotype: With a much larger clone just one base away, this may be a read error. This chain links TRBV27 with TRBJ1-6; no firm D call. This CDR3 spans 14 amino acids. Between the trimmed V and J ends, which lost 6 bases and 0 bases, there was a span of 6 bases. Germline CDR1 is MNHEY and CDR2 is SMNVEV (reference sequence). The chain's CDR3 is CASSGSSYNSPLHF. In nucleotides, the CDR3 is TGTGCCAGCAGCGGGAGCTCCTATAATTCACCCCTCCACTTT.

This clonotype has a count of ten or more. The chain combines TRBV12-3 or TRBV12-4 with TRBJ1-1; D call uncertain. CDR3 length equals 14 residues. V lost 3 bases and J lost 0, with 8 bases in between. CDR3 protein: CASSFSAMNTEAFF. CDR3 DNA: TGTGCCAGCAGTTTCTCCGCTATGAACACTGAAGCTTTCTTT.

The gene calls are TRBV15 and TRBJ2-5; 7 bases match TRBD2. Germline trimming cut 3 bases from V and 2 bases from J; bases unmatched to any gene: 6. Germline V CDR1 and CDR2: LNHNV, YYDKDF (reference sequence). CDR3 length equals 15 residues. The CDR3 protein is CATSSLGGDQETQYF. The CDR3 coding sequence is TGTGCCACCAGCAGCCTTGGGGGGGATCAAGAGACCCAGTACTTC. The full variable domain, its missing parts supplied by reference TRBV15 and TRBJ2-5, is DAMVIQNPRYQVTQFGKPVTLSCSQTLNHNVMYWYQQKSSQAPKLLFHYYDKDFNNEADTPDNFQSRRPNTSFCFLDIRSPGLGDTAMYLCATSSLGGDQETQYFGPGTRLLVL.

This clonotype has at least ten counts. The V call is TRBV13, the J call TRBJ1-1, with D unresolved. V dropped 0 bases and J dropped 11 bases, with 13 bases sitting between them. The CDR3 is 13 residues long. Germline lookup yields CDR1 PRHDT and CDR2 FYEKMQ (reference sequence). The CDR3 nucleotides read TGTGCCAGCAGCTTAGGGGAGACTAAGTCGGCTTTCTTT. Amino acid sequence: CASSLGETKSAFF.

This clonotype was detected ten times or more. The chain carries TRBV11-2 and TRBJ2-3, with 8 bases identical to TRBD2. With 3 bases clipped from V and 0 bases from J, the junction kept 5 bases outside the gene matches. The CDR3 runs to 16 residues. The germline gives CDR1 SGHAT, CDR2 FQNNGV. The CDR3 is CASSLNGGGSTDTQYF. CDR3 bases: TGTGCCAGCAGCTTGAACGGGGGGGGGAGCACAGATACGCAGTATTTT.

Ten or more counts support this clonotype. The CDR3 nucleotides read TGTGCCAGCAGTACAGGGGGCTACGAGCAGTACTTC. This encodes CASSTGGYEQYF. The rearrangement joins TRBV6-1 to TRBJ2-7, with TRBD1 identical over 8 bases. Unmatched junction bases numbered 0, after V lost 5 bases and J lost 3 bases. Germline loops: CDR1 MNHNS, CDR2 SASEGT. This CDR3 region has 12 residues.

This clonotype was seen at least ten times. The genes are TRBV25-1 and TRBJ2-7, with 9 bases matching TRBD2. This CDR3 is 16 amino acids long. The ends lost 5 bases at V and 1 base at J; junction bases unmatched: 9. Germline assignment: CDR1 MGHDK and CDR2 SYGVNS. The CDR3 here is CASSKMSGGQSYEQYF. In nucleotides, the CDR3 is TGTGCCAGCAGTAAAATGAGCGGGGGGCAATCCTACGAGCAGTACTTC.

The chain is built from TRBV5-6 and TRBJ2-2; maybe TRBD1 (5 bases). V was pared by 0 bases and J by 4 bases, with 10 bases between. Germline V gene sequence: CDR1 SGHDT, CDR2 YYEEEE. The CDR3 totals 15 residues. The CDR3 bases are TGTGCCAGCAGCTTGGCTCAGGGAACCACCGGGGAGCTGTTTTTT. Protein sequence: CASSLAQGTTGELFF.

V usage is TRBV28 and J usage is TRBJ1-6; no definite D call. The ends were cut back, 8 bases at V and 8 bases at J, with 13 bases in the middle. The germline CDR1 and CDR2 sequences are MDHEN and SYDVKM. This CDR3 is built from 13 residues. This chain's CDR3 is CASLQPSHSPLHF. In DNA, the CDR3 is TGTGCCAGCTTACAGCCGTCCCATTCACCCCTCCACTTT.

This clonotype was detected only a few times. The CDR3 loop reads CSATHDLDGELFF. The CDR3 DNA reads TGCAGTGCTACCCACGACTTGGACGGGGAGCTGTTTTTT. The rearrangement links TRBV20-1 to TRBJ2-2; no clear D gene. Trimming pared 4 bases from V and 7 bases from J, leaving 13 bases between. CDR1 is DFQATT, CDR2 SNEGSKA, per germline (reference sequence). There are 13 residues in the CDR3.

This clonotype was found once. V and J are TRBV2 and TRBJ1-2; 7 bases map to TRBD1. There are 12 residues in the CDR3. J gave up 4 bases and V 7 bases, and 3 bases lay outside the gene matches. The V gene's germline CDR1 is SNHLY and CDR2 FYNNEI. The chain's CDR3 is CASIGDSYGYTF. Here the CDR3 DNA reads TGTGCCAGCATTGGGGACAGCTATGGCTACACCTTC.

This clonotype was observed at least ten times. This rearrangement joins TRBV27 to TRBJ2-7; 10 bases fit TRBD2. The ends lost 5 bases at V and 2 bases at J; junction bases unmatched: 6. This CDR3 region has 15 residues. Germline-derived CDR1 and CDR2 are MNHEY and SMNVEV (reference sequence). The CDR3 bases are TGTGCCAGCAGTCCCGGACTAGCGGAGGCCTACGAGCAGTACTTC. Its translation is CASSPGLAEAYEQYF.

This clonotype has only a few counts. This chain joins TRBV6-5 and TRBJ1-6; D gene uncertain. This CDR3 is 15 amino acids long. Looked up from germline, CDR1 is MNHEY and CDR2 is SVGAGI. V shed 0 bases and J shed 7 bases, with 10 bases lying between them. In DNA form, the CDR3 reads TGTGCCAGCAGTTACTCGGGGAATGGCAATTCACCCCTCCACTTT. It translates to CASSYSGNGNSPLHF.

This clonotype showed up many times. The CDR3 is CASSAARTSAKETQYF. The CDR3 DNA reads TGCGCCAGCAGTGCTGCCCGGACTAGCGCCAAAGAGACCCAGTACTTC. The chain combines TRBV10-1 with TRBJ2-5, with 9 bases matching TRBD2. The junction had 9 bases not matched to a gene; V was cut back by 4 bases and J by 3 bases. The CDR3 length is 16 residues. CDR1 is WNHNN and CDR2 is SYGVQD in the germline V gene (reference sequence).

In this sample, this clonotype turned up a few times. The chain carries TRBV7-3 and TRBJ2-3, with 9 positions matching TRBD2. V shed 2 bases, J shed 5 bases, and the junction held 2 bases outside the gene matches. This CDR3 is 14 amino acids long. Germline V gives CDR1 SGHTA, CDR2 FQGTGA. The CDR3, as DNA: TGTGCCAGCAGCTTAGCGGGGGGGGTAGATACGCAGTATTTT. Translation gives CASSLAGGVDTQYF.

This clonotype turned up a few times. This chain joins TRBV7-9 and TRBJ1-1, with unresolved D. With 0 bases removed from V and 4 bases from J, the gap between germline ends came to 12 bases. Per the germline V gene, CDR1 is SEHNR and CDR2 is FQNEAQ (reference sequence). CDR3 length: 15 amino acids. Written as DNA, the CDR3 is TGTGCCAGCAGCTTAGCGCACCCCGGGAGCACTGAAGCTTTCTTT. This translates into CASSLAHPGSTEAFF.

Ten or more counts support this clonotype. The rearrangement joins TRBV29-1 to TRBJ1-1, with D uncertain. The ends were cut back, 4 bases at V and 4 bases at J, with 7 bases in the middle. This CDR3 is 11 amino acids long. Germline V gene sequence: CDR1 SQVTM, CDR2 ANQGSEA. The CDR3 nucleotides are TGCAGCGTTGCACATATCACTGAAGCTTTCTTT. It encodes CSVAHITEAFF. Full variable domain (outside the CDR3, taken from reference TRBV29-1 and TRBJ1-1): SAVISQKPSRDICQRGTSLTIQCQVDSQVTMMFWYRQQPGQSLTLIATANQGSEATYESGFVIDKFPISRPNLTFSTLTVSNMSPEDSSIYLCSVAHITEAFFGQGTRLTVV.